Shown below are 8 T cell receptor beta chains from a single sample sequenced in a study of patients and donors after allogeneic stem cell transplantation. Via MiXCR, TCRdb re-called the RT-PCR reads, giving one row per CDR3 protein. The sample includes about 150,000 distinct CDR3 sequences, approximately 35% of them seen just once. The sequenced material came from blood, either unsorted or a sorted T cell fraction (not recorded which). All receptors derive from a human donor who was either an allogeneic HSCT recipient or a stem cell or donor lymphocyte infusion donor (not recorded which). It is not recorded whose cells these are; they may come from a transplant donor.

A few counts support this clonotype. The V call is TRBV7-6, the J call TRBJ1-4; D call uncertain. Germline V CDR1 and CDR2: SGHVS, FNYEAQ. The length of the CDR3 is 15 residues. Trimming shortened V by 6 bases and J by 7 bases, and 18 bases separated the two germline ends. CDR3 sequence: CASSHSLGEAEKLFF. The CDR3 DNA follows: TGTGCCAGCAGTCATTCACTGGGAGAGGCTGAAAAACTGTTTTTT.

The V gene is TRBV6-6, the J gene TRBJ2-7; possible D gene TRBD2, 5 bases. CDR3 length: 13 amino acids. Trimming shortened V by 5 bases and J by 5 bases, and 13 bases separated the two germline ends. CDR1 and CDR2 (germline): MNHNY, SVGAGI (reference sequence). The CDR3 sequence is CASSDLPGDEQYV. Here the CDR3 DNA reads TGTGCCAGCAGTGACCTCCCCGGGGACGAGCAGTACGTC.

This clonotype was recorded a few times. The V and J genes are TRBV12-3 or TRBV12-4 and TRBJ1-3; tentatively, D is TRBD1 (5 bases). Trimming cost V 7 bases and J 4 bases, with 17 bases left between them. CDR3 length: 15 residues. CDR3 loop: CASNPGRAVGNTIYF. Here the CDR3 DNA reads TGTGCCAGCAACCCGGGCAGGGCGGTCGGAAACACCATATATTTT.

This clonotype was detected only a few times. V is TRBV11-2 and J is TRBJ1-3; no definite D call. CDR1 is SGHAT and CDR2 is FQNNGV in the germline V gene. V lost 1 base and J lost 2, with 9 bases in between. CDR3 length: 15 residues. In nucleotides, the CDR3 is TGTGCCAGCAGCTTAGGTCTTATGGCTGGAAACACCATATATTTT. It is translated as CASSLGLMAGNTIYF.

This rearrangement joins TRBV12-3 or TRBV12-4 to TRBJ1-6; no clear D. V was pared by 6 bases and J by 7 bases, with 10 bases between. The CDR3 is 13 residues long. CDR3 sequence (DNA): TGTGCCAGCAGCCCTAGGATGAATTCACCCCTCCACTTT. Protein sequence: CASSPRMNSPLHF.

This clonotype was observed a few times. The V and J genes are TRBV5-1 and TRBJ1-1; D is unclear. Germline CDR1 reads SGHRS; CDR2 reads YFSETQ. Trimming pared 3 bases from V and 7 bases from J, leaving 16 bases between. There are 14 residues in the CDR3. The CDR3: CASSSEAVGGEAFF. The CDR3, as DNA: TGCGCCAGCAGCTCGGAGGCTGTGGGAGGTGAAGCTTTCTTT.

This rearrangement joins TRBV7-9 to TRBJ1-1; 10 bases map to TRBD1. Germline CDR1 and CDR2: SEHNR and FQNEAQ (reference sequence). Trimming took 3 bases from V and 10 from J; bases not matched to a gene: 5. The CDR3 spans 13 residues. The CDR3 region has the DNA TGTGCCAGCAGCTTCGGGACAGGGGAAGGAGCTTTCTTT. Translated, it gives CASSFGTGEGAFF.

This clonotype was seen only a few times. This sequence joins TRBV6-2 or TRBV6-3 and TRBJ1-5; D is undetermined. The CDR3 covers 15 residues. Trimming took 3 bases from V and 2 from J, leaving 11 bases between them. The V gene's germline CDR1 is MNHEY and CDR2 SVGEGT. The CDR3 nucleotides read TGTGCCAGCAGTTATCCCGGCGGGGGCAATCAGCCCCAGCATTTT. Translated, it gives CASSYPGGGNQPQHF.